The present T cell receptor (beta chain) was sequenced within a study of cytotoxic CD8 clonotypes in ibrutinib-treated CLL (dated by TCRdb to 2020 to 2023). Study-level background: The cohort included more than 14 treatment-naive and some 10 relapsed/refractory patients; some 18 were IGHV unmutated. Responses were partial in approximately 24 patients and complete in 2; after median about 68 months follow-up, approximately 15 stayed in remission and around 12 progressed. The response samples were drawn at a median of roughly twelve months into treatment, with a range of roughly 6 to 36 months. An average of 255,043 productive templates and 80,000 to 95,000 productive rearrangements was obtained per sample. Of the roughly 86 participants in the trial, approximately 26 had longitudinal samples available. Cryopreserved peripheral blood mononuclear cells were obtained prior to treatment, at the time of response, and at either disease progression or sustained remission. Patients were still on ibrutinib when every remission and progressive disease sample was collected.

Details on this clone: Its antigen specificity is not known. No much larger clonotype is one base removed from it; base qualities were not supplied.

Broader findings and caveats from the paper: Sampling times were not matched between sustained-remission and progressing patients, and lymph node repertoires were not studied. Baseline clonality was found to be higher than that of age-matched healthy donors and was strongly correlated with circulating CD8+ T-cell counts. Public clonotypes were rare and either contracted or stayed stable during treatment, and the rise in clonality at ibrutinib response reflected the expansion of private clonotypes. At ibrutinib response clonality went up, during sustained remission it held steady, and at progression it dropped back toward baseline.

The goal of deep resolution MiSeq sequencing was a depth between 1 in 1 million and 1 in 200,000 T cells, and coverage averaged 10x per clonotype. The immunoSEQ hsTCRB Kit was used to generate the TCR beta libraries. On the study's bioinformatics: The data were analyzed with ImmunoSEQ Analyzer and ImmunoSEQ Data Assistant, and V, D and J gene assignments followed IMGT definitions. Clonality, which ranges from 0 to 1, was calculated as one minus the normalized Shannon entropy of productive rearrangement frequencies. Only overrepresented clonotypes making up at least 0.05% of the repertoire of each patient were included in the public clonotype analysis. About a dozen age-matched healthy donor repertoires from immuneACCESS served as clonality controls. TCRdb holds this immuneACCESS table with in-frame rearrangements only. Some clones are missing; in checked studies, unresolved V genes explain under half, and the rest has no known cause. V and J calls plus clone size are reproduced from that table; the DNA served to infer D and trimming. The sample includes about 45,000 clones, with just over 65% observed a single time. Clones ranked in the top ten supply about a fifth of the sample.

This specimen's time point label, per the study, means: around 2 years on ibrutinib. Roughly 2 micrograms of genomic DNA were extracted from cryopreserved PBMCs for TCR beta library preparation. Longitudinal blood samples from CLL patients receiving ibrutinib monotherapy were subjected to high-throughput TCR beta sequencing. The patients took part in an open-label, single-center phase 2 trial of ibrutinib monotherapy. Sample: PBMCs, taken after 24 months of ibrutinib treatment. The sequence came from a human donor with chronic lymphocytic leukemia.

The CDR3 protein sequence reads: CASSFSGNFETQYF. The nucleotide sequence is given as TGTGCCAGCAGTTTCTCGGGAAATTTCGAGACCCAGTACTTC. The V gene is TRBV27 and the J gene is TRBJ2-5; tentative D gene TRBD2, with 5 bases matching. Reading the germline V gene (reference sequence) gives CDR1 MNHEY and CDR2 SMNVEV. Spanning cysteine to phenylalanine, the CDR3 consists of 14 amino acids. Only the CDR3 portion is preserved as DNA: 42 bases, with reading frame beginning at the first base. At the junction V is shortened by 3 bases and J by 5 bases, with 13 bases in between.